This TCR beta chain stems from a study of identical twins (dated by TCRdb to 2016 to 2017). Study-wide context: TCR alpha and beta repertoires from monozygotic twins, unrelated adults of various ages and cord blood were deep-sequenced to test whether fetal clonotypes persist. Replicate twin experiments were performed at different times using different library preparation protocols to rule out contamination.

Results the study describes overall, beyond this receptor: Abundant cord blood beta clonotypes had fewer insertions, young adult naive repertoires showed a similar but weaker trend, and memory repertoires showed no such trend. In beta out-of-frame sequences, excess twin sharing was weaker, because having fewer shared sequences lowered the signal-to-noise ratio. Zero-insertion analyses could be partly confounded by invariant T cells such as MAIT and iNKT, although diverse VJ usage argued against such confounding for most clonotypes. Recombination models systematically underestimated out-of-frame TCR alpha sharing in monozygotic twins but agreed with sharing between unrelated individuals. Compared with coincidental sharing between unrelated individuals, out-of-frame TCR alpha sequences shared between twins had an excess of sequences with low generation probability. Conclusions relied on cross-sectional statistical analysis, since the same donors could not be followed over many years.

As for this clonotype: The antigen it binds to is not known. Base qualities are missing; no much larger clone stands one base away.

Only healthy Caucasian donors were included. The library was made by 5' RACE. The sequencing machine was an Illumina HiSeq 2000. A universal primer binding site was added through template switching, and the final cDNA carried a unique molecular identifier so that TCR cDNA molecules could be counted accurately. First-strand cDNA for TCR alpha and beta chains was synthesized from specific primers in the conserved constant-segment region. To control for contamination, every cDNA library carried two barcodes: a SMART-Mk sample barcode plus Illumina barcodes. TruSeq adapter sequences along with Illumina sample barcodes were introduced in two successive PCR steps. TCR alpha and beta cDNA libraries were sequenced on the Illumina HiSeq platform with custom primers. In the source study's methods: Unique molecular identifiers were extracted from raw reads with MiGEC, and CDR3 positions were determined with MiXCR. Recombination models were inferred per individual with the repgenHMM and IGoR tools using an EM algorithm. Shared clonotype analysis was performed with the tcR package in R, normalizing sharing by the product of cloneset sizes. To study raw recombination free of thymic and clonal selection effects, out-of-frame nonproductive sequences were analyzed. TCRdb redid the processing of the public reads, applying fastp at Q25 and MiXCR, and retained in-frame beta chains. Rows are combined by CDR3 protein, so each entry shows the most common genes and DNA. TCRdb's processing, not the study's, gives the V and J calls here. For this sample the table gives about 1.7 million distinct CDR3 sequences, of which 25% to 35% were detected only once. In total, the top ten clones hold over 0.25% of the sample.

V drops 0 bases and J drops 3 bases, leaving 6 bases in between. Including cysteine and phenylalanine, the CDR3 has 13 amino acids. Only the CDR3 part of the read is kept: 39 bases, read in frame from the first base. CDR1 and CDR2 are drawn from the germline V gene (reference sequence): DFQATT, SNEGSKA. The chain employs TRBV20-1 and TRBJ1-5; possibly the D gene is TRBD1, per 5 matching bases. The TCR comes from a newborn girl in good health. Sequencing was carried out using cord blood. The sequenced DNA: TGCAGTGCTAGAGACGGACACAATCAGCCCCAGCATTTT. It is translated as CSARDGHNQPQHF.